What follows are 8 T cell receptor beta chains derived from one specimen sequenced in a study of blood T cell repertoires in COVID-19. TCRdb's copy holds only in-frame clones and misses some; the assay was immunoSEQ multiplex PCR. The sample carries 200,000 to 300,000 clones, 70% to 90% recorded once. Specimen: peripheral blood. These receptors were collected from a woman aged 55-70 years with active or convalescent COVID-19.

The chain employs TRBV25-1 and TRBJ2-5; 9 nucleotides match TRBD1. Trimming at V came to 4 bases and at J to 9 bases, leaving 12 bases not matched to a gene. In germline, CDR1 is MGHDK, CDR2 SYGVNS. The CDR3 extends over 15 amino acids. CDR3 nucleotide sequence: TGTGCCAGCAGTGGAACAGGGGGCTTCCCTGACGCCCAGTACTTC. It translates to CASSGTGGFPDAQYF. Variable domain in full (rest from reference TRBV25-1 and TRBJ2-5): EADIYQTPRYLVIGTGKKITLECSQTMGHDKMYWYQQDPGMELHLIHYSYGVNSTEKGDLSSESTVSRIRTEHFPLTLESARPSHTSQYLCASSGTGGFPDAQYFGPGTRLLVL.

The chain carries TRBV5-6 and TRBJ2-1, with TRBD2 matching over 11 bases. Germline V gene sequence: CDR1 SGHDT, CDR2 YYEEEE. This CDR3 comprises 17 residues. V lost 0 bases to trimming and J lost 5 bases; unmatched junction nucleotides: 7. The CDR3 reads CASSLVTSGISHNEQFF. CDR3 bases: TGTGCCAGCAGCTTGGTGACTAGCGGGATTTCCCACAATGAGCAGTTCTTC.

This chain joins TRBV30 and TRBJ1-6; D is possibly TRBD1 (5 bases). Germline V gene lookup returns CDR1 GTSNPN and CDR2 SVGIG (reference sequence). The ends were cut back, 2 bases at V and 7 bases at J, with 21 bases in the middle. The CDR3 is 17 residues long. CDR3 coding DNA: TGTGCCTGGAGTCCACCCCCCCCACGGGGGATCAATTCACCCCTCCACTTT. It codes for CAWSPPPPRGINSPLHF.

The chain employs TRBV13 and TRBJ1-1; TRBD1 agrees at 8 bases. Germline V gene data show CDR1 as PRHDT and CDR2 as FYEKMQ (reference sequence). This CDR3 spans 14 amino acids. The ends lost 4 bases at V and 5 bases at J; junction bases unmatched: 6. The CDR3 DNA sequence: TGTGCCAGCAGCTCGCAGGGGACAGGAACTGAAGCTTTCTTT. Amino acids: CASSSQGTGTEAFF.

The V gene is TRBV4-1, the J gene TRBJ2-1; D possibly corresponds to TRBD1 (5 bases). The CDR3 is 16 amino acids. V was trimmed by 2 bases and J by 4 bases, leaving 15 bases between them. The germline V gene encodes CDR1 MGHRA and CDR2 YSYEKL. CDR3 bases: TGCGCCAGCAGCCAATTGTTCACCCAGGGTTACAATGAGCAGTTCTTC. Its protein is CASSQLFTQGYNEQFF.

This sequence joins TRBV5-6 and TRBJ1-1, with D perhaps TRBD1 (6 bases). The CDR3 spans 13 residues. Trimming pared 5 bases from V and 8 bases from J, leaving 16 bases between. From germline, CDR1 is SGHDT and CDR2 YYEEEE. The CDR3 coding sequence is TGTGCCAGCAGTAAAACAGGGATAGGCGAAGCTTTCTTT. Its protein product is CASSKTGIGEAFF.

CDR3 sequence: CSVSGGDYGYTF. CDR3 in DNA: TGCAGCGTTTCAGGGGGTGACTATGGCTACACCTTC. The J gene is TRBJ1-2, the V gene TRBV29-1; 7 nucleotides match TRBD1. This CDR3 spans 12 amino acids. Per the germline V gene, CDR1 is SQVTM and CDR2 is ANQGSEA. The ends lost 5 bases at V and 3 bases at J; junction bases unmatched: 3.

This rearrangement joins TRBV5-4 to TRBJ2-3, with 9 bases fitting TRBD1. This CDR3 is 15 amino acids long. Germline CDR1 reads SGHNT; CDR2 reads YYREEE (reference sequence). V was clipped by 1 base and J by 4 bases; unmatched bases: 4. The chain's CDR3 is CASSLRTGEADTQYF. The CDR3 DNA follows: TGTGCCAGCAGCTTGCGGACAGGGGAGGCAGATACGCAGTATTTT.